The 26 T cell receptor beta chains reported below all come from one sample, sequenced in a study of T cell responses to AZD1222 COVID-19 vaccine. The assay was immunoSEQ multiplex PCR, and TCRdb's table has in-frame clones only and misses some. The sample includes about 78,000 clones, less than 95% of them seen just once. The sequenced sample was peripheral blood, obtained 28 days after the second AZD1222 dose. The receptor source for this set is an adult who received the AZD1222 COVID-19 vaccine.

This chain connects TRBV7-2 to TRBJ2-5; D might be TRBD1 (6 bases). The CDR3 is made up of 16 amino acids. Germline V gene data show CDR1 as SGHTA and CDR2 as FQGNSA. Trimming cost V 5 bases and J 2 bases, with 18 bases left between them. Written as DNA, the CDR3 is TGTGCCAGCAGCCCACAGGGACGGATTAATCAAGAGACCCAGTACTTC. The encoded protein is CASSPQGRINQETQYF.

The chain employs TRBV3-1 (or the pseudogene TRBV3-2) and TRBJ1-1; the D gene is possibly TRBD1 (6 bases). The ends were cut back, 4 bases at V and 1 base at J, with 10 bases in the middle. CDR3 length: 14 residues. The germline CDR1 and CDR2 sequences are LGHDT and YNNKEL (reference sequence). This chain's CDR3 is CASSLGQSNTEAFF. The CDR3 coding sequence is TGTGCCAGCAGCCTCGGACAGTCGAACACTGAAGCTTTCTTT.

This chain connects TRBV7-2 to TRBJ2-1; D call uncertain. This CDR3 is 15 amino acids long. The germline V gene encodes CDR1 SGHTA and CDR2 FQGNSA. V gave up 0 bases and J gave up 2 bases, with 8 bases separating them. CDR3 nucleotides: TGTGCCAGCAGCTTAGCGGGATTTACCTACAATGAGCAGTTCTTC. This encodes CASSLAGFTYNEQFF.

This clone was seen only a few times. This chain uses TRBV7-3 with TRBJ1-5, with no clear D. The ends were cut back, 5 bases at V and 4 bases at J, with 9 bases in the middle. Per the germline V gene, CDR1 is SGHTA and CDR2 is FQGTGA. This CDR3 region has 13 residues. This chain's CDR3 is CASSQDGNQPQHF. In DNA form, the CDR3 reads TGTGCCAGCAGCCAGGACGGAAATCAGCCCCAGCATTTT.

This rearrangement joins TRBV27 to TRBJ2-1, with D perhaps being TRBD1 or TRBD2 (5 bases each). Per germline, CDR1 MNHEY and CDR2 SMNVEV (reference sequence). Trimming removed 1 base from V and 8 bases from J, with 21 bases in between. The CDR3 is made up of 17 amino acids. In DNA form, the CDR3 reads TGTGCCAGCAGTTTATGGGGCGCGGGTGGGATCGTCGATGAGCAGTTCTTC. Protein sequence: CASSLWGAGGIVDEQFF.

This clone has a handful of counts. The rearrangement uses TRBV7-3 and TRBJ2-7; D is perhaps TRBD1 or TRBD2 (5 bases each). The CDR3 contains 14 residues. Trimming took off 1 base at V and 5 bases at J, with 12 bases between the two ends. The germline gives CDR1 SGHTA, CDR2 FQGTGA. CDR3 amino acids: CASSLNPSGHEQYF. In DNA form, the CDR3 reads TGTGCCAGCAGCTTAAACCCCTCGGGGCACGAGCAGTACTTC.

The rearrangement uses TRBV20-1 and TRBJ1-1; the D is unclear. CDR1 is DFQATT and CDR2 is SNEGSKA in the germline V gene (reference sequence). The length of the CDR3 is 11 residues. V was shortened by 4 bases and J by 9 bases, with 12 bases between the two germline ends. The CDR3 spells CSAKEDGKAFF. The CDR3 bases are TGCAGTGCTAAAGAGGACGGAAAAGCTTTCTTT.

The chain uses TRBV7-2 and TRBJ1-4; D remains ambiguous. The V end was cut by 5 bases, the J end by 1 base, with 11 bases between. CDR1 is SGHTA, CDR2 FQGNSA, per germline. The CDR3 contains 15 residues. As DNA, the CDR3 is TGTGCCAGCAGCCTCCAGACGGGAACTAATGAAAAACTGTTTTTT. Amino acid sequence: CASSLQTGTNEKLFF. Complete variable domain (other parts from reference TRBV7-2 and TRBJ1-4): GAGVSQSPSNKVTEKGKDVELRCDPISGHTALYWYRQSLGQGLEFLIYFQGNSAPDKSGLPSDRFSAERTGGSVSTLTIQRTQQEDSAVYLCASSLQTGTNEKLFFGSGTQLSVL.

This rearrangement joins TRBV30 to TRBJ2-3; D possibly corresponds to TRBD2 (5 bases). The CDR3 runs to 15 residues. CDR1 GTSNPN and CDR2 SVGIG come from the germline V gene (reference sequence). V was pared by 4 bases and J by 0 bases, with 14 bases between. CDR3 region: CAWKVSGTSTDTQYF. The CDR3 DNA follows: TGTGCCTGGAAGGTCAGCGGTACTAGCACAGATACGCAGTATTTT.

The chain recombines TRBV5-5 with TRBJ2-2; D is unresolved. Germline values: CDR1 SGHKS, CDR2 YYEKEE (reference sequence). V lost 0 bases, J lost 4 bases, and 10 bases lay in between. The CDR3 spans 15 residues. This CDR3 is CASSLVGKLTGELFF. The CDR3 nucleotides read TGTGCCAGCAGCTTGGTTGGCAAGCTCACCGGGGAGCTGTTTTTT. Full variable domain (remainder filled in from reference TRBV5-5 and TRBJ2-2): DAGVTQSPTHLIKTRGQQVTLRCSPISGHKSVSWYQQVLGQGPQFIFQYYEKEERGRGNFPDRFSARQFPNYSSELNVNALLLGDSALYLCASSLVGKLTGELFFGEGSRLTVL.

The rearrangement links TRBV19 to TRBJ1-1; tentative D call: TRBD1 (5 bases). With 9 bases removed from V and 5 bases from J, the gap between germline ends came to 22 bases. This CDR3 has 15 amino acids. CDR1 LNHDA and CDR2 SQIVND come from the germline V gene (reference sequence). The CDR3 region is CASPPPGMSRTEAFF. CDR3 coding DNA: TGTGCCAGCCCCCCCCCAGGGATGAGTAGGACTGAAGCTTTCTTT.

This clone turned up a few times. CDR3 in amino acids: CSVEGTGEQFF. CDR3 sequence (DNA): TGCAGCGTTGAAGGGACGGGTGAGCAGTTCTTC. This chain uses TRBV29-1 with TRBJ2-1; unclear D gene. This CDR3 spans 11 amino acids. Germline lookup yields CDR1 SQVTM and CDR2 ANQGSEA. Trimming left V 1 base short and J 9 bases short, with 7 bases between.

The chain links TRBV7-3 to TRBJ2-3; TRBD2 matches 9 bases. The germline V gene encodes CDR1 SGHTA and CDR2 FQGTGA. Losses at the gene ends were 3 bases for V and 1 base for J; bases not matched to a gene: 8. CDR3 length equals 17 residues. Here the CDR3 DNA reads TGTGCCAGCAGCTTGGGAAGCGGGGGGACAGGCACAGATACGCAGTATTTT. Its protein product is CASSLGSGGTGTDTQYF.

The CDR3 DNA is TGTGCCAGCAGCAAAGGGGTTACGGGGGAAGTCACCGGGGAGCTGTTTTTT. This sequence encodes CASSKGVTGEVTGELFF. The V and J genes are TRBV21-1 and TRBJ2-2; the table names TRBD2, a call not compared with the DNA. TRBV21-1 is given as a pseudogene. The CDR3 runs 17 residues.

DNA for the CDR3: TGCGCCAGCAGCCAATCTAATAGCGGGAGGATGTCCGGGGAGCTGTTTTTT. Residues: CASSQSNSGRMSGELFF. V is TRBV4-1 and J is TRBJ2-2, with TRBD2 matching over 10 bases. V gave up 2 bases and J gave up 6 bases; unmatched junction bases: 9. Germline loops: CDR1 MGHRA, CDR2 YSYEKL. CDR3 length: 17 residues.

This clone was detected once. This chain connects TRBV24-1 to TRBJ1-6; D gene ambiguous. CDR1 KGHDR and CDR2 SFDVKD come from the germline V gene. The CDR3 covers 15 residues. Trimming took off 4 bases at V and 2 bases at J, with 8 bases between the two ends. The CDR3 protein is CATSEGAPYNSPLHF. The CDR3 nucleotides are TGTGCCACCAGTGAAGGTGCCCCCTATAATTCACCCCTCCACTTT.

The CDR3 here is CASSPSGELFF. The CDR3 DNA sequence: TGTGCCAGCAGCCCCTCCGGGGAGCTGTTTTTT. The rearrangement joins TRBV7-8 to TRBJ2-2; D not resolved. The CDR3 loop spans 11 amino acids. Trimming stripped 5 bases from V and 6 bases from J, with 4 bases between. Per germline, CDR1 SGHVS and CDR2 FQNEAQ.

In nucleotides, the CDR3 is TGTGCCTGGAGTGTTCCCGCCAAAAACATTCAGTACTTC. Translation: CAWSVPAKNIQYF. The rearrangement joins TRBV30 to TRBJ2-4, with D uncertain. Trimming shortened V by 0 bases and J by 1 base, and 4 bases separated the two germline ends. The germline gives CDR1 GTSNPN, CDR2 SVGIG (reference sequence). CDR3 length equals 13 residues.

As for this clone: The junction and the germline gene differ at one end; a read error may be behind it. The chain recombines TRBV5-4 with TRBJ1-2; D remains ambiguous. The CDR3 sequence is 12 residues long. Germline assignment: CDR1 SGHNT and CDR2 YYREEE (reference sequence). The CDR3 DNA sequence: TGTGCCAGCAGCTTGGAGAGAAACTGGTTCGCCTTC. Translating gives CASSLERNWFAF. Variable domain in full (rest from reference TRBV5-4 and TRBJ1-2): ETGVTQSPTHLIKTRGQQVTLRCSSQSGHNTVSWYQQALGQGPQFIFQYYREEENGRGNFPPRFSGLQFPNYSSELNVNALELDDSALYLCASSLERNWFAFGSGTRLTVV.

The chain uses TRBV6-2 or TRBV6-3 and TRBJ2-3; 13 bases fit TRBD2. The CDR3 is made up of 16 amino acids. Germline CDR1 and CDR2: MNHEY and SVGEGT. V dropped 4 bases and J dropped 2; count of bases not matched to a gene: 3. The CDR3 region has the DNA TGTGCCAGCAGTTTCGGGACTAGCGGGACCACAGATACGCAGTATTTT. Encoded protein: CASSFGTSGTTDTQYF.

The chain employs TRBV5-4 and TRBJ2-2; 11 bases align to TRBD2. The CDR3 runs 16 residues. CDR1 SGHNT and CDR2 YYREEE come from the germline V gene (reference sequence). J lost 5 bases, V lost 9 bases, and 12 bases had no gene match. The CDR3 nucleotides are TGTGCCACCTCCGGGCTAGCGGGGGGTCTGACCGGGGAGCTGTTTTTT. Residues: CATSGLAGGLTGELFF.

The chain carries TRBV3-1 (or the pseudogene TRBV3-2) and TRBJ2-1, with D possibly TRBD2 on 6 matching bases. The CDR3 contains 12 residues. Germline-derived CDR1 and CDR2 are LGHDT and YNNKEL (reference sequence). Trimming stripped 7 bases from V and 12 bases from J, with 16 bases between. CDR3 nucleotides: TGTGCCAGCAAGGACTCCCTGCGGGGGCAGTTCTTC. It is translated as CASKDSLRGQFF.

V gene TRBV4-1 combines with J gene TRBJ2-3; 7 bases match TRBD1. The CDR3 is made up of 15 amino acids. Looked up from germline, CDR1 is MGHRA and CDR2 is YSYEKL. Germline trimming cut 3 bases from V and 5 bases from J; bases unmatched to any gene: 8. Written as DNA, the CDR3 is TGCGCCAGCAGCCAGGAAGGACAGGCCATAGATACGCAGTATTTT. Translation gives CASSQEGQAIDTQYF.

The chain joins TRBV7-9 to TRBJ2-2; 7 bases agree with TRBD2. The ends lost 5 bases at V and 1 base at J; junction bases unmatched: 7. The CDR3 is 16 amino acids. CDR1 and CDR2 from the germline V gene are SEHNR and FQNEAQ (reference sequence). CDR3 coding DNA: TGTGCCAGCAGCCACGGTCTAGCGGAGAACACCGGGGAGCTGTTTTTT. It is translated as CASSHGLAENTGELFF. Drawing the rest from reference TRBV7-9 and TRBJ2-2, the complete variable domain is DTGVSQNPRHKITKRGQNVTFRCDPISEHNRLYWYRQTLGQGPEFLTYFQNEAQLEKSRLLSDRFSAERPKGSFSTLEIQRTEQGDSAMYLCASSHGLAENTGELFFGEGSRLTVL.

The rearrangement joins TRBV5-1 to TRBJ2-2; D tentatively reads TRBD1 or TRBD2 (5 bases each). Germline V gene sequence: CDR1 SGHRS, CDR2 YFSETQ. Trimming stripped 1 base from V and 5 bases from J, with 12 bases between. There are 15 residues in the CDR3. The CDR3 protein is CASSLRTLDTGELFF. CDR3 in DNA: TGCGCCAGCAGCTTGAGGACACTAGATACCGGGGAGCTGTTTTTT. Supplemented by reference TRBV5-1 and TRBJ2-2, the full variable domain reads KAGVTQTPRYLIKTRGQQVTLSCSPISGHRSVSWYQQTPGQGLQFLFEYFSETQRNKGNFPGRFSGRQFSNSRSEMNVSTLELGDSALYLCASSLRTLDTGELFFGEGSRLTVL.

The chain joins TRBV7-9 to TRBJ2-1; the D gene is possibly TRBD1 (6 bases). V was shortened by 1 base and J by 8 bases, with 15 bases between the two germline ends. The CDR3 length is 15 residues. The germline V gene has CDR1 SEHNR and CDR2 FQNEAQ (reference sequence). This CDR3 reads CASSLGVQGVDEQFF. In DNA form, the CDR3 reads TGTGCCAGCAGCTTAGGAGTACAGGGAGTCGATGAGCAGTTCTTC.